This TCR beta chain was observed in a study of T cells in Graves' hyperthyroidism and ophthalmopathy (dated by TCRdb to the late 2010s). General notes on the study: To identify TCR V-J signatures that set the groups apart, the researchers used a discovery cohort of more than 95 patients, made up of 40 to 45 with Graves' ophthalmopathy and 57 with stable Graves' hyperthyroidism. An independent validation cohort of around 19 hyperthyroidism patients and 15 or so patients who later progressed to ophthalmopathy tested prospective prediction of ophthalmopathy. The roughly 91 discovery patients were randomly divided into training and test sets at a 7:3 ratio. Thyroid tissue and blood T-cell repertoires from about 6 Graves' hyperthyroidism patients were also compared in the study. Once sampling was done, hyperthyroidism patients were given methimazole at a starting dose of 30 mg daily, whereas ophthalmopathy patients were given high-dose intravenous methylprednisolone. According to the paper, TCR Vbeta CDR3 sequencing was carried out on 135 peripheral blood samples, which came from 40 to 45 ophthalmopathy, some 73 hyperthyroidism and approximately 17 progressor patients.

What the study reported, not specific to this receptor: Blood samples also contained most of the expanded thyroid clonotypes (frequency above 0.001), which suggests that blood repertoires may reflect thyroid immune responses. In validation, the model predicted progression to ophthalmopathy with over 60% sensitivity and about 72% specificity, a median of around six months before onset. Ophthalmopathy was separated from stable hyperthyroidism by a 13 V-J signature model, with over 85% sensitivity and roughly 81% specificity obtained in cross-validation and 80%/75% obtained in testing. No statistical method was used to set the sample size in advance, and investigators knew the group allocation.

The study excluded patients with uncontrolled infections, other autoimmune diseases, pregnancy or lactation. Diagnoses were established on the basis of clinical symptoms, serum thyroxine and TRAb, thyroid ultrasound, and orbital computed tomography. Total RNA was extracted using Trizol reagent, and RNA quality was assessed on an Agilent 2100 Bioanalyzer. Comments on this clonotype: No cognate antigen has been identified for it. Qualities for individual bases were not recorded, and no much larger clone is one base off.

Amplification of TCR beta CDR3 regions was carried out from RNA transcripts. For the first round of RT-PCR on the TCR CDR3, the HTBI primer set was used together with the Qiagen OneStep RT-PCR kit. Libraries were constructed in a second round of multiplex PCR, after which size selection and purification were performed. The libraries were sequenced on an Illumina HiSeq2000 using paired-end 100 bp reads. From the authors' description of their analysis: Raw data were processed with SOAPnuke, discarding reads with adapters, uncalled bases, mean Phred below 15, or no exact constant-primer or identifier match. COPE v1.2.5 was used to merge high-quality paired reads, and clonotypes were defined as unique nucleotide sequences. MiTCR v1.1 was used to align the clonotypes against IMGT TRBV, TRBD and TRBJ reference segments. Only V-J combinations with frequency above 0.0001, covering 99% to 99.2% of repertoires, were analysed. A TCS score was defined as the ratio of F50 (clonal expansion) to E x V (chaos), with BLOSUM62-based TCRdist applied between CDR3 peptides within each V-J. Welch's t-statistics and random forest reduced just over 500 V-J features to 13, which were used in a naive Bayes classifier (R e1071). The similarity between thyroid and blood repertoires was quantified using the Morisita-Horn index. The raw public data were reprocessed by TCRdb itself: fastp quality trimming at Q25, MiXCR clonotype calling, in-frame beta chains only. Rows are combined by CDR3 protein, so each entry shows the most common genes and DNA. TCRdb, not the authors, supplied the V and J calls. The sample table holds 550,000 to 600,000 distinct CDR3 sequences, of which more than 45% were seen once. The ten largest clonotypes hold roughly 19% of the sample.

The sequence was collected from an adult woman with Graves' disease, either hyperthyroidism or ophthalmopathy (not recorded which). Sequenced: peripheral blood or thyroid tissue (not recorded which).

CDR3 sequence: CASSLAGDPYNEQFF. The bases read TGTGCCAGCAGCTTAGCGGGTGATCCTTACAATGAGCAGTTCTTC. The rearrangement combines TRBV7-2 with TRBJ2-1, with no confidently assigned D gene. Taken from the germline V gene, the CDR1 and CDR2 loops are SGHTA and FQGNSA. CDR3 length: 15 amino acids, cysteine to phenylalanine. Just the 45-base CDR3 DNA is kept, in frame starting at base 1. Relative to germline, V is 0 bases shorter and J is 4 bases shorter, with 10 bases between their ends.